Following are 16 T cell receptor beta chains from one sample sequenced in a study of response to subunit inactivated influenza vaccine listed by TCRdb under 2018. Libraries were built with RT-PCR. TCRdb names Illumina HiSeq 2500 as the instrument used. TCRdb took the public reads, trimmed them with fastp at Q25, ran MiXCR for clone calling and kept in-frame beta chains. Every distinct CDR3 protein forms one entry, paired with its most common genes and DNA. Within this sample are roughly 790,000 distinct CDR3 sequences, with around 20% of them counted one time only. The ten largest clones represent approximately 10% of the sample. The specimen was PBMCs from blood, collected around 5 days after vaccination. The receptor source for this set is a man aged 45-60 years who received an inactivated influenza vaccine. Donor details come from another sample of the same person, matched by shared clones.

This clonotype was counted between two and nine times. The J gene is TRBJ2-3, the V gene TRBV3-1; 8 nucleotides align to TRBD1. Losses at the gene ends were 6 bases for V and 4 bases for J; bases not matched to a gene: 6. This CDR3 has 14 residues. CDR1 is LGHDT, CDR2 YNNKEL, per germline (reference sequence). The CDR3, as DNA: TGTGCCAGCAGAGACGACAGGGGCGCAGATACGCAGTATTTT. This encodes CASRDDRGADTQYF.

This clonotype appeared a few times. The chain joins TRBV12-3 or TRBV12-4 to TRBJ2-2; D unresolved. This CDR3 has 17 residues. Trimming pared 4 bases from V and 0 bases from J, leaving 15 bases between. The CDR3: CASSSVPGQANTGELFF. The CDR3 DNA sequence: TGTGCCAGCAGTTCGGTTCCTGGGCAGGCGAACACCGGGGAGCTGTTTTTT.

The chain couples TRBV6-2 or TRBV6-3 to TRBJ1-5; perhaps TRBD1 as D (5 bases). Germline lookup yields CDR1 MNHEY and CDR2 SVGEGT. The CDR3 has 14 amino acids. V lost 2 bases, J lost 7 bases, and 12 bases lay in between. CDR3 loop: CASSYQGPSQPQHF. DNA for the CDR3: TGTGCCAGCAGTTACCAGGGTCCAAGCCAGCCCCAGCATTTT.

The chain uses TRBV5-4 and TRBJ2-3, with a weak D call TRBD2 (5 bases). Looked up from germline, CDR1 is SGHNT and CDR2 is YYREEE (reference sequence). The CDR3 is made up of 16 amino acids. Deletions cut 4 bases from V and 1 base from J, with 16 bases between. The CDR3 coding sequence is TGTGCCAGCAGCCCCCCCCACAGCGGACGCACAGATACGCAGTATTTT. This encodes CASSPPHSGRTDTQYF. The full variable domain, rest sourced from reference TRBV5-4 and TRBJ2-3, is ETGVTQSPTHLIKTRGQQVTLRCSSQSGHNTVSWYQQALGQGPQFIFQYYREEENGRGNFPPRFSGLQFPNYSSELNVNALELDDSALYLCASSPPHSGRTDTQYFGPGTRLTVL.

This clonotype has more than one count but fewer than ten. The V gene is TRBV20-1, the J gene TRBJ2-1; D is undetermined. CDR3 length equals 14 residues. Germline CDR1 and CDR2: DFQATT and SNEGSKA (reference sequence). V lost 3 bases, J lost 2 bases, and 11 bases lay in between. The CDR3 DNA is TGCAGTGCTAGGCCCCCTTATACCTACAATGAGCAGTTCTTC. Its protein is CSARPPYTYNEQFF.

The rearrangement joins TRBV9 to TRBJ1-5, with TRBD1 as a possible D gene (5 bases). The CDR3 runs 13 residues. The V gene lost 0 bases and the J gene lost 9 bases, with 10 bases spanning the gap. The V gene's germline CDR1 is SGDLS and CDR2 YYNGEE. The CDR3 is CASSVDGGGPQHF. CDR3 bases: TGTGCCAGCAGCGTAGACGGGGGTGGGCCCCAGCATTTT.

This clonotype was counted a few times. This chain's CDR3 is CSARDFQQTYEQYF. The CDR3 DNA is TGCAGTGCTAGAGATTTCCAGCAGACCTACGAGCAGTACTTC. The gene calls are TRBV20-1 and TRBJ2-7; D is unclear. Trimming left V 0 bases short and J 2 bases short, with 11 bases between. Germline-derived CDR1 and CDR2 are DFQATT and SNEGSKA (reference sequence). The CDR3 spans 14 residues.

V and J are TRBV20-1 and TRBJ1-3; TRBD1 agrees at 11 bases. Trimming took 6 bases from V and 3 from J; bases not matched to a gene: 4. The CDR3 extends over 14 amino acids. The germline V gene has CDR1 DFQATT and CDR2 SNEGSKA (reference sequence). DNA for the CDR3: TGCAGTGCCACGGACAGGGGGCTTGGAAACACCATATATTTT. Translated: CSATDRGLGNTIYF.

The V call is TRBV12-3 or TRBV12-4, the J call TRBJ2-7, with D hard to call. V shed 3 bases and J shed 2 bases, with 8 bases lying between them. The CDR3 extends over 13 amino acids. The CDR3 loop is CASSFKGTYEQYF. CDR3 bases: TGTGCCAGCAGTTTCAAGGGAACCTACGAGCAGTACTTC.

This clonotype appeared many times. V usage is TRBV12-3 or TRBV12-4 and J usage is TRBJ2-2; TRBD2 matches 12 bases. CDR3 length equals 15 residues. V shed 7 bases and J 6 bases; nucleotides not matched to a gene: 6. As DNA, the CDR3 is TGTGCCAGCATCCTACTAGCGGGAGGTCCCGGGGAGCTGTTTTTT. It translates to CASILLAGGPGELFF.

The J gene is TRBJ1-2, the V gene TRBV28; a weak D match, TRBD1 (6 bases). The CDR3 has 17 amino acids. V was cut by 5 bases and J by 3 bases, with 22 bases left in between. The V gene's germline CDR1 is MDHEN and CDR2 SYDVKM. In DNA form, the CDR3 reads TGTGCCAGCAGTCCTGCGGACGGGGGCAATAAGGACTATGGCTACACCTTC. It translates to CASSPADGGNKDYGYTF.

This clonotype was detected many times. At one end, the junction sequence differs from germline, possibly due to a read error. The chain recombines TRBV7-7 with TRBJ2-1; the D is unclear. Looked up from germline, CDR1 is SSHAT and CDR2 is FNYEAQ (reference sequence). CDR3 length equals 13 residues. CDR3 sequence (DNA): TGTGCTAGCAGCTTAGCTGTTGGCAATGAGCAGTTCTTC. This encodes CASSLAVGNEQFF.

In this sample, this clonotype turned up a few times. The CDR3 loop is CSARDPGLAGANNEQFF. Here the CDR3 DNA reads TGCAGTGCTAGAGATCCCGGACTAGCGGGAGCTAATAATGAGCAGTTCTTC. This chain links TRBV20-1 with TRBJ2-1; 13 nucleotides align to TRBD2. The V gene's germline CDR1 is DFQATT and CDR2 SNEGSKA (reference sequence). The CDR3 sequence is 17 residues long. The junction had 9 bases not matched to a gene; V was cut back by 0 bases and J by 7 bases.

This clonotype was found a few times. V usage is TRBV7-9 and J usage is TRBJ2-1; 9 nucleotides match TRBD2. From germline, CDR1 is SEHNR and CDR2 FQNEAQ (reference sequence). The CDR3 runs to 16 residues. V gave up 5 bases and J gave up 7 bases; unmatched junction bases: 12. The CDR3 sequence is CASSPHLREGPNEQFF. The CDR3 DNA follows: TGTGCCAGCAGCCCCCATCTGCGGGAGGGCCCTAATGAGCAGTTCTTC.

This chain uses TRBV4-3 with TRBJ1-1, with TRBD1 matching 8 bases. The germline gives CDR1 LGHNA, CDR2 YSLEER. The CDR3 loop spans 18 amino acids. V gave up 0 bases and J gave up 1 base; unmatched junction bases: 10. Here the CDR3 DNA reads TGCGCCAGCAGCCAAGAGGAGGGTCCCGGGACAGGGAACACTGAAGCTTTCTTT. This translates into CASSQEEGPGTGNTEAFF.

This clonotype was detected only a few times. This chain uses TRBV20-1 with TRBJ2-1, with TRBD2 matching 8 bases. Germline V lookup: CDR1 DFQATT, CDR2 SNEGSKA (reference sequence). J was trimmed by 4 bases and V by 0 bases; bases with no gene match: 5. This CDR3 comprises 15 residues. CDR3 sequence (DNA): TGCAGTGCTAGAGATTTCGGGAGGGGTTACAATGAGCAGTTCTTC. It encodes CSARDFGRGYNEQFF.